This TCR beta chain was profiled in a study of CD8 T cells in ankylosing spondylitis. Study-wide results and limits: Reported data indicate significant enrichment of disease-linked clones within matched ankylosing spondylitis synovial fluid. Eight or nine highly homologous variants formed a TCR beta motif that appeared characteristic of ankylosing spondylitis blood.

This clonotype has more than one count but fewer than ten. Its antigen is unknown. The CDR3 length is 15 residues. V was clipped by 5 bases and J by 3 bases, with 16 bases between them. Germline-derived CDR1 and CDR2 are SEHNR and FQNEAQ (reference sequence). It was by quantitative 5'-RACE with molecular barcodes that TCR beta libraries were made. Each CDR3 protein gets one entry after TCRdb re-called the 5' RACE reads with MiXCR. The sample lists approximately 540,000 distinct CDR3 sequences, about an eighth occurring once. The TCR sequence derives from a male donor with ankylosing spondylitis. Sequencing was performed on blood, either unsorted or a sorted T cell fraction (not recorded which). The chain combines TRBV7-9 with TRBJ1-1; maybe TRBD1 (6 bases). CDR3 nucleotide sequence: TGTGCCAGCAGCCACGCAGGGGCAGTGTACACTGAAGCTTTCTTT. Its translation is CASSHAGAVYTEAFF.